The T cell receptor beta chain described here comes from a study of CD8+CD57+ T cells in acquired aplastic anemia. Template material for TCR beta VDJ and CDR3 profiling consisted of genomic DNA. TCRdb reanalysed the reads using MiXCR and keeps one entry per CDR3 protein. The table lists some 170,000 distinct CDR3 sequences, around 48% of them singletons, with roughly 1.1% in the top ten. Trimming cost V 1 base and J 1 base, with 6 bases left between them. This CDR3 has 14 amino acids. CDR1 SGHVS and CDR2 FNYEAQ come from the germline V gene. Individuals selected for sequencing had exhibited CD8+CD57+ cell expansion on flow cytometry. Patients uniformly had severe acquired aplastic anemia.

The sequenced material came from sorted CD4+, CD8+, or CD8+CD57+ T cells (not recorded which) from PBMCs. The chain recombines TRBV7-6 with TRBJ2-3; D not certain. The receptor was derived from a human donor with aplastic anemia. CDR3 amino acids: CASSLDAGTDTQYF. DNA for the CDR3: TGTGCCAGCAGCTTAGACGCGGGCACAGATACGCAGTATTTT.